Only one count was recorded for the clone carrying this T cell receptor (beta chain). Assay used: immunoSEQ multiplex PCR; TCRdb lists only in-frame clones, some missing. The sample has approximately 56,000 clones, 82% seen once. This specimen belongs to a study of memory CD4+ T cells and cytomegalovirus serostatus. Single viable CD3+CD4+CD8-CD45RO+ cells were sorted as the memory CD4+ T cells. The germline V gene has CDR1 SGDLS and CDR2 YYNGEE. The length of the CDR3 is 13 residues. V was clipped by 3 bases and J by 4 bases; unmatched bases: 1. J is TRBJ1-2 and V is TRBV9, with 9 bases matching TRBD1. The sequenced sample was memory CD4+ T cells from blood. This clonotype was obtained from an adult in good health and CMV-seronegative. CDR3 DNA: TGTGCCAGCAGCGGGGGACAGGGCTATGGCTACACCTTC. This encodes CASSGGQGYGYTF.